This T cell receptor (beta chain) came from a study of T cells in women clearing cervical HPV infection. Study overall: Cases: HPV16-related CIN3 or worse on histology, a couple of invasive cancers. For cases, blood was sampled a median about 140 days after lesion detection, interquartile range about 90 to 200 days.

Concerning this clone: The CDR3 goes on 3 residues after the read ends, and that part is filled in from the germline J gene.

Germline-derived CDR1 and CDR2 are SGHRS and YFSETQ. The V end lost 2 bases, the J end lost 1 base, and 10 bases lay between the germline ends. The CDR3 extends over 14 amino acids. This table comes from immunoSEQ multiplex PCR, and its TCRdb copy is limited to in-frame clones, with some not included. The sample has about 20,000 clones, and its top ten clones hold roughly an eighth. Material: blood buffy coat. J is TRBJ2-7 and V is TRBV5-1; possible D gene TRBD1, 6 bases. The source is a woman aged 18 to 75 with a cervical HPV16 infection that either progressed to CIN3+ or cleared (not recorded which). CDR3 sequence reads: CASSLKDRSYEQYF. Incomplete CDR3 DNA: TGCGCCAGCAGCTTAAAGGACAGATCCTACGAG.